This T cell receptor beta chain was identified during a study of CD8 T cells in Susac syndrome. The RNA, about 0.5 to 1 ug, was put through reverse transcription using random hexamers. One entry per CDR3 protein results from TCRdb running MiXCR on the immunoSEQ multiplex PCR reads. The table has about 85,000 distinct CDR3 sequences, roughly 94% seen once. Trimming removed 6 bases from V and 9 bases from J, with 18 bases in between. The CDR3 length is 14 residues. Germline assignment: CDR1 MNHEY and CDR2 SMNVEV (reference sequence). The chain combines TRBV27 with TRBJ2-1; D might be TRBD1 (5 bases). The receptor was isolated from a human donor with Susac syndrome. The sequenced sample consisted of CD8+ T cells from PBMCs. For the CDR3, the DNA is TGTGCCAGCAGCCCGAACTCCAGGGTGAGTGAGCAGTTCTTC. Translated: CASSPNSRVSEQFF.